These T cell receptor beta chains were read from a single sample in a study of blood T cell repertoires in COVID-19. Profiled with immunoSEQ multiplex PCR; TCRdb holds only in-frame clones, not every one. This sample has about 240,000 clones; 82% occur once, and the top ten carry about an eighth. Sample: peripheral blood. All receptors come from a woman between 55 and 75 years old with active or convalescent COVID-19. CDR3s include the opening cysteine and the closing phenylalanine or tryptophan. Fields, in order: J gene, V gene, clone size, D gene, CDR3 protein, CDR3 DNA. A D gene is named only where the DNA matches it firmly. The size field is filled for only some rows; it gives once, few, many or a size class.

TRBJ2-1	TRBV9	.	.	CASSVVDYSYNEQFF	TGTGCCAGCAGCGTAGTGGACTACTCCTACAATGAGCAGTTCTTC
TRBJ2-7	TRBV30	.	TRBD2	CAWSRGAYEQYF	TGTGCCTGGAGTCGGGGGGCCTACGAGCAGTACTTC
TRBJ2-2	TRBV6-6	.	.	CASSKGHRNTGELFF	TGTGCCAGCAGCAAAGGCCACAGGAACACCGGGGAGCTGTTTTTT
TRBJ2-2	TRBV7-9	.	TRBD1	CASSLQGTLANTGELFF	TGTGCCAGCAGCCTACAGGGGACCCTCGCGAACACCGGGGAGCTGTTTTTT
TRBJ1-6	TRBV6-5	few	.	CASSYEAGINSPLHF	TGTGCCAGCAGTTACGAGGCGGGGATAAATTCACCCCTCCACTTT
TRBJ1-1	TRBV19	.	.	CASSLDYYTEAFF	TGTGCCAGTAGTCTGGACTATTACACTGAAGCTTTCTTT
TRBJ1-2	TRBV7-9	.	.	CASSLLVEAGYTF	TGTGCCAGCAGCTTACTTGTGGAGGCTGGCTACACCTTC
TRBJ1-2	TRBV7-2	.	TRBD1	CASSTWTGGDYGYTF	TGTGCCAGCAGCACCTGGACAGGGGGTGACTATGGCTACACCTTC
TRBJ1-4	TRBV5-1	.	TRBD1	CASSHQTGPNEKLFF	TGCGCCAGCAGCCACCAGACAGGGCCAAATGAAAAACTGTTTTTT
TRBJ2-3	TRBV18	.	TRBD1	CASSPPPGQGTDTQYF	TGTGCCAGCTCACCGCCACCGGGACAGGGGACAGATACGCAGTATTTT
TRBJ2-7	TRBV27	.	TRBD1	CASRTPGQGPYEQYF	TGTGCCAGCCGAACGCCGGGACAGGGCCCCTACGAGCAGTACTTC
TRBJ1-5	TRBV2	.	TRBD1	CASRTGDTSGNQPQHF	TGTGCCAGCAGGACAGGGGACACGTCCGGCAATCAGCCCCAGCATTTT
TRBJ1-1	TRBV5-8	.	.	CASSFQRGMNTEAFF	TGTGCCAGCAGCTTTCAGCGGGGTATGAACACTGAAGCTTTCTTT
TRBJ2-3	TRBV11-3	.	.	CASSFRGRVSDTQYF	TGTGCCAGCAGCTTTCGGGGTAGGGTGTCAGATACGCAGTATTTT
TRBJ2-5	TRBV5-4	.	TRBD2	CASSPAGVQETQYF	TGTGCCAGCAGCCCAGCGGGGGTCCAAGAGACCCAGTACTTC
TRBJ2-7	TRBV6-5	.	.	CASRDYTYEQYF	TGTGCCAGCAGAGACTATACCTACGAGCAGTACTTC
TRBJ2-5	TRBV3-1/TRBV3-2	.	.	CASSQRGNQETQYF	TGTGCCAGCAGCCAACGGGGGAACCAAGAGACCCAGTACTTC
TRBJ1-1	TRBV10-3	.	TRBD1	CAISESHRGRGTEAFF	TGTGCCATCAGTGAGTCCCACAGGGGGCGGGGGACTGAAGCTTTCTTT
TRBJ2-2	TRBV5-1	once	TRBD1	CASSSTTGTGYTGELFF	TGCGCCAGCAGCTCTACAACCGGGACAGGGTACACCGGGGAGCTGTTTTTT
TRBJ2-1	TRBV24-1	.	TRBD1	CATSEATGARKFF	TGTGCCACCAGTGAGGCGACAGGGGCACGGAAGTTCTTC
TRBJ1-6	TRBV5-6	.	.	CASSSGGSSYNSPLHF	TGTGCCAGCAGCTCTGGGGGGAGCTCCTATAATTCACCCCTCCACTTT
TRBJ2-1	TRBV4-3	.	TRBD2	CASSQDPAGGTNEQFF	TGCGCCAGCAGCCAAGATCCGGCGGGGGGCACCAATGAGCAGTTCTTC
TRBJ1-2	TRBV25-1	once	TRBD1	CASSRGQGGGYTF	TGTGCCAGCAGCCGAGGGCAGGGGGGTGGCTACACCTTC
TRBJ1-3	TRBV5-8	.	.	CASSWGQGQIGNTIYF	TGTGCCAGCAGCTGGGGGCAGGGACAAATTGGAAACACCATATATTTT
TRBJ2-2	TRBV27	.	.	CASSWDWNTGELFF	TGTGCCAGCAGTTGGGACTGGAACACCGGGGAGCTGTTTTTT
TRBJ1-2	TRBV7-3	once	.	CASSLRGQIGYTF	TGTGCCAGCAGCTTAAGGGGGCAAATTGGCTACACCTTC
TRBJ2-5	TRBV5-1	once	TRBD2	CASSLTSGGPYQETQYF	TGCGCCAGCAGCTTGACTAGCGGGGGACCGTACCAAGAGACCCAGTACTTC
TRBJ2-1	TRBV7-3	.	TRBD2	CASSPRKGTSGVDNEQFF	TGTGCCAGCAGCCCTAGGAAAGGGACTAGCGGGGTCGACAATGAGCAGTTCTTC
TRBJ1-1	TRBV4-3	.	.	CASSQGTGVTEAFF	TGCGCCAGCAGCCAAGGGACGGGGGTCACTGAAGCTTTCTTT
TRBJ2-7	TRBV6-5	.	TRBD1	CASSFNRDRGHEQYF	TGTGCCAGCAGTTTTAACCGGGACAGGGGCCACGAGCAGTACTTC
TRBJ1-5	TRBV6-1	.	.	CASSDSDSYQPQHF	TGTGCCAGCAGTGATTCGGACAGTTATCAGCCCCAGCATTTT
TRBJ1-5	TRBV18	.	.	CASSPDKRNQPQHF	TGTGCCAGCTCACCAGACAAACGCAATCAGCCCCAGCATTTT
TRBJ1-6	TRBV4-1	many	.	CASSQDRTARNSPLHF	TGCGCCAGCAGCCAAGACCGGACAGCGAGAAATTCACCCCTCCACTTT
TRBJ2-4	TRBV7-9	.	TRBD1	CASSWGGQGYIQYF	TGTGCCAGCAGCTGGGGCGGACAGGGTTACATTCAGTACTTC
TRBJ2-3	TRBV9	once	.	CASSAEEGGRIDTQYF	TGTGCCAGCAGCGCCGAGGAGGGGGGGCGAATAGATACGCAGTATTTT
TRBJ1-2	TRBV7-8	.	TRBD1	CASSWTGRGYTF	TGTGCCAGCAGCTGGACAGGGAGAGGCTACACCTTC
TRBJ1-2	TRBV2	.	.	CASRVQGDYGYTF	TGTGCCAGCAGGGTACAGGGAGACTATGGCTACACCTTC
TRBJ1-1	TRBV9	.	.	CASSVGGKLGLNTEAFF	TGTGCCAGCAGCGTAGGAGGGAAGCTAGGATTAAACACTGAAGCTTTCTTT
TRBJ1-6	TRBV11-3	.	.	CASSFGADSPLHF	TGTGCCAGCAGCTTTGGGGCTGATTCACCCCTCCACTTT
TRBJ2-7	TRBV2	.	TRBD2	CASSREGYEQYF	TGTGCCAGCAGTAGGGAGGGCTACGAGCAGTACTTC